These 14 T cell receptor beta chains came from one sample sequenced in a study of blood T cell repertoires in COVID-19. The table came from immunoSEQ multiplex PCR; TCRdb's copy has only in-frame clones and leaves some out. The table has 45,000 to 60,000 clones, 65% to 80% seen once. The source material was peripheral blood. These receptors were taken from a human donor with active or convalescent COVID-19. The donor label of this sample is uncertain.

Comment on this clone: Distinct nucleotide sequences in the sample also encode this CDR3. The rearrangement joins TRBV7-2 to TRBJ1-5; D call uncertain. Deletions cut 4 bases from V and 0 bases from J, with 4 bases between. From germline, CDR1 is SGHTA and CDR2 FQGNSA. The CDR3 runs to 13 residues. Written as DNA, the CDR3 is TGTGCCAGCAGCTCGTATAGCAATCAGCCCCAGCATTTT. It encodes CASSSYSNQPQHF.

The chain joins TRBV30 to TRBJ1-2; the match to TRBD1 covers 9 bases. CDR3 length: 13 amino acids. The germline gives CDR1 GTSNPN, CDR2 SVGIG (reference sequence). V was pared by 0 bases and J by 7 bases, with 3 bases of the junction left unmatched. CDR3 nucleotides: TGTGCCTGGAGTGTACACAGGGGGCTTGGCTACACCTTC. Amino acid sequence: CAWSVHRGLGYTF. The entire variable domain, with the rest obtained from reference TRBV30 and TRBJ1-2, is as follows: SQTIHQWPATLVQPVGSPLSLECTVEGTSNPNLYWYRQAAGRGLQLLFYSVGIGQISSEVPQNLSASRPQDRQFILSSKKLLLSDSGFYLCAWSVHRGLGYTFGSGTRLTVV.

The chain uses TRBV4-1 and TRBJ2-1, with D perhaps matching TRBD2 (5 bases). The CDR3 runs to 18 residues. V lost 5 bases, J lost 0 bases, and 20 bases lay in between. Germline V CDR1 and CDR2: MGHRA, YSYEKL. The CDR3 loop is CASSIEKDPRDSYNEQFF. In DNA, the CDR3 is TGCGCCAGCAGCATCGAAAAGGACCCCCGGGACTCCTACAATGAGCAGTTCTTC.

This chain links TRBV4-1 with TRBJ2-5; 9 nucleotides agree with TRBD2. V dropped 1 base and J dropped 3; count of bases not matched to a gene: 6. The CDR3 is 16 residues long. Germline V gives CDR1 MGHRA, CDR2 YSYEKL. In DNA, the CDR3 is TGCGCCAGCAGCCAAGGAAGGGGACTAGCAGAAGAGACCCAGTACTTC. Protein sequence: CASSQGRGLAEETQYF.

This clone was seen just once. The chain employs TRBV27 and TRBJ2-3, with 8 nucleotides matching TRBD2. V trimming: 6 bases; J trimming: 3 bases; junction bases outside the gene matches: 5. The CDR3 is 14 amino acids. The V gene's germline CDR1 is MNHEY and CDR2 SMNVEV (reference sequence). The CDR3 region has the DNA TGTGCCAGCAGGGGACTAGTTGGTACAGATACGCAGTATTTT. Its protein is CASRGLVGTDTQYF.

This clone was seen a handful of times. The chain is built from TRBV5-1 and TRBJ2-7; D is unclear. Trimming shortened V by 4 bases and J by 2 bases, and 16 bases separated the two germline ends. Germline loops: CDR1 SGHRS, CDR2 YFSETQ. The CDR3 covers 15 residues. In nucleotides, the CDR3 is TGCGCCAGCAGCCTAAATCCCCTCCTCCCCTACGAGCAGTACTTC. It translates to CASSLNPLLPYEQYF.

The gene calls are TRBV5-1 and TRBJ1-3; tentatively, D is TRBD1 (5 bases). This CDR3 region has 18 residues. Germline V gives CDR1 SGHRS, CDR2 YFSETQ. V dropped 1 base and J dropped 0 bases, with 17 bases sitting between them. The CDR3 is CASSLTGISLSSGNTIYF. The CDR3 DNA sequence: TGCGCCAGCAGCTTGACAGGTATATCCTTAAGCTCTGGAAACACCATATATTTT.

This clone was picked up one time. The chain employs TRBV9 and TRBJ2-5; possibly TRBD2 for D (7 bases). Trimming pared 1 base from V and 5 bases from J, leaving 9 bases between. The CDR3 runs 13 residues. The germline V gene has CDR1 SGDLS and CDR2 YYNGEE. The CDR3 loop reads CASSVKGGETQYF. In nucleotides, the CDR3 is TGTGCCAGCAGCGTAAAGGGGGGGGAGACCCAGTACTTC. Together with reference TRBV9 and TRBJ2-5, the CDR3 gives the full variable domain: DSGVTQTPKHLITATGQRVTLRCSPRSGDLSVYWYQQSLDQGLQFLIQYYNGEERAKGNILERFSAQQFPDLHSELNLSSLELGDSALYFCASSVKGGETQYFGPGTRLLVL.

The chain combines TRBV9 with TRBJ2-7, with TRBD2 matching 9 bases. Germline values: CDR1 SGDLS, CDR2 YYNGEE. The CDR3 is 13 amino acids. V shed 4 bases and J 3 bases; nucleotides not matched to a gene: 2. The CDR3 DNA follows: TGTGCCAGCAGCTGGCGGGAGGGCTACGAGCAGTACTTC. Residues: CASSWREGYEQYF. The variable domain in full, completed from reference TRBV9 and TRBJ2-7, reads DSGVTQTPKHLITATGQRVTLRCSPRSGDLSVYWYQQSLDQGLQFLIQYYNGEERAKGNILERFSAQQFPDLHSELNLSSLELGDSALYFCASSWREGYEQYFGPGTRLTVT.

The chain couples TRBV25-1 to TRBJ1-1; D unresolved. CDR3 size: 15 residues. V shed 0 bases and J shed 1 base, with 9 bases lying between them. Germline V gene sequence: CDR1 MGHDK, CDR2 SYGVNS. The chain's CDR3 is CASSEYGRRNTEAFF. CDR3 DNA sequence: TGTGCCAGCAGTGAATACGGGAGACGGAACACTGAAGCTTTCTTT.

The J gene is TRBJ1-1, the V gene TRBV20-1; D ambiguous. CDR1 and CDR2 from the germline V gene are DFQATT and SNEGSKA (reference sequence). Deletions cut 6 bases from V and 6 bases from J, with 11 bases between. This CDR3 region has 11 residues. For the CDR3, the DNA is TGCAGTGCCCCCTCGGGAGCTGAAGCTTTCTTT. Its protein is CSAPSGAEAFF.

The genes are TRBV9 and TRBJ2-1; D is ambiguous. Deletions cut 0 bases from V and 7 bases from J, with 14 bases between. Germline V gives CDR1 SGDLS, CDR2 YYNGEE. This CDR3 comprises 15 residues. CDR3 DNA: TGTGCCAGCAGCGTAGCGGGTGGCCTGGAGAATGAGCAGTTCTTC. Protein: CASSVAGGLENEQFF.

The chain uses TRBV28 and TRBJ2-7; TRBD2 might be the D (5 bases). Trimming pared 4 bases from V and 1 base from J, leaving 14 bases between. The CDR3 length is 15 residues. Germline V gives CDR1 MDHEN, CDR2 SYDVKM. CDR3 sequence reads: CASSSSTTGSYEQYF. The CDR3 coding sequence is TGTGCCAGCAGTTCCTCAACGACGGGGTCCTACGAGCAGTACTTC.

The rearrangement joins TRBV5-1 to TRBJ2-3; possibly TRBD2 for D (5 bases). Looked up from germline, CDR1 is SGHRS and CDR2 is YFSETQ. Between the trimmed V and J ends, which lost 4 bases and 1 base, there was a span of 13 bases. There are 15 residues in the CDR3. The CDR3: CASSIGSGRTDTQYF. In DNA, the CDR3 is TGCGCCAGCAGCATCGGCAGCGGCCGCACAGATACGCAGTATTTT. The full variable domain, its missing parts supplied by reference TRBV5-1 and TRBJ2-3, is KAGVTQTPRYLIKTRGQQVTLSCSPISGHRSVSWYQQTPGQGLQFLFEYFSETQRNKGNFPGRFSGRQFSNSRSEMNVSTLELGDSALYLCASSIGSGRTDTQYFGPGTRLTVL.